This T cell receptor beta chain was identified during a study of OX40 agonist ivuxolimab in advanced cancers. Whole-study context: At roughly 83% male, the cohort had a mean age of approximately 64 years, ranging from roughly 20 to 80. The study reported partial responses in three patients: one hepatocellular carcinoma, two cutaneous melanoma.

Concerning this clone: Its specificity is unknown.

Measured with immunoSEQ multiplex PCR; TCRdb has only the in-frame clones, and not every one. This table holds around 75,000 clones, just under 90% found once. This CDR3 spans 13 amino acids. Germline assignment: CDR1 SGHRS and CDR2 YFSETQ. V was trimmed by 0 bases and J by 11 bases, leaving 14 bases between them. Regarding the study as a whole: There was clonal expansion of CD4+ and CD8+ blood T cells by week 6 at 0.1 to 3.0 mg/kg.

This receptor was identified in an adult with an advanced solid tumor such as melanoma, head and neck, liver or kidney cancer. The chain recombines TRBV5-1 with TRBJ1-1; D unresolved. This specimen was CD4+ or CD8+ T cells sorted from blood, taken in a trial of the OX40 agonist ivuxolimab. CDR3 loop: CASSLAGGGWAFF. The DNA for the CDR3 is TGCGCCAGCAGCTTGGCCGGAGGAGGATGGGCTTTCTTT. Supplemented by reference TRBV5-1 and TRBJ1-1, the full variable domain reads KAGVTQTPRYLIKTRGQQVTLSCSPISGHRSVSWYQQTPGQGLQFLFEYFSETQRNKGNFPGRFSGRQFSNSRSEMNVSTLELGDSALYLCASSLAGGGWAFFGQGTRLTVV.